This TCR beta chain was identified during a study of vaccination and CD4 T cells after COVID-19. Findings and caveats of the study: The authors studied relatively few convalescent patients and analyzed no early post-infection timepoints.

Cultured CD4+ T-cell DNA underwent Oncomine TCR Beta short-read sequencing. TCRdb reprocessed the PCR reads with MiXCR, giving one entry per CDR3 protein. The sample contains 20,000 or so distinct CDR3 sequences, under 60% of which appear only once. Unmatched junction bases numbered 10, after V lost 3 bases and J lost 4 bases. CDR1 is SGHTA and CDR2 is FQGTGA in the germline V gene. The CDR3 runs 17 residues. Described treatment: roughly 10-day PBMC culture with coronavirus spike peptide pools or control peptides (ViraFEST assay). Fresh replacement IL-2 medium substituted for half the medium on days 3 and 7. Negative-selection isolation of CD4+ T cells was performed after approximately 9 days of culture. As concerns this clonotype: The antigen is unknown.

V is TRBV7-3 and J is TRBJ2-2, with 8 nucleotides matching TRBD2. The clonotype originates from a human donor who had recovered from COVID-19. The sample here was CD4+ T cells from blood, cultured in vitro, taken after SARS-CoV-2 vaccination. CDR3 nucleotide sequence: TGTGCCAGCAGCTTGGGTAGCGGGGCCCGGAGCACCGGGGAGCTGTTTTTT. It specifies CASSLGSGARSTGELFF.